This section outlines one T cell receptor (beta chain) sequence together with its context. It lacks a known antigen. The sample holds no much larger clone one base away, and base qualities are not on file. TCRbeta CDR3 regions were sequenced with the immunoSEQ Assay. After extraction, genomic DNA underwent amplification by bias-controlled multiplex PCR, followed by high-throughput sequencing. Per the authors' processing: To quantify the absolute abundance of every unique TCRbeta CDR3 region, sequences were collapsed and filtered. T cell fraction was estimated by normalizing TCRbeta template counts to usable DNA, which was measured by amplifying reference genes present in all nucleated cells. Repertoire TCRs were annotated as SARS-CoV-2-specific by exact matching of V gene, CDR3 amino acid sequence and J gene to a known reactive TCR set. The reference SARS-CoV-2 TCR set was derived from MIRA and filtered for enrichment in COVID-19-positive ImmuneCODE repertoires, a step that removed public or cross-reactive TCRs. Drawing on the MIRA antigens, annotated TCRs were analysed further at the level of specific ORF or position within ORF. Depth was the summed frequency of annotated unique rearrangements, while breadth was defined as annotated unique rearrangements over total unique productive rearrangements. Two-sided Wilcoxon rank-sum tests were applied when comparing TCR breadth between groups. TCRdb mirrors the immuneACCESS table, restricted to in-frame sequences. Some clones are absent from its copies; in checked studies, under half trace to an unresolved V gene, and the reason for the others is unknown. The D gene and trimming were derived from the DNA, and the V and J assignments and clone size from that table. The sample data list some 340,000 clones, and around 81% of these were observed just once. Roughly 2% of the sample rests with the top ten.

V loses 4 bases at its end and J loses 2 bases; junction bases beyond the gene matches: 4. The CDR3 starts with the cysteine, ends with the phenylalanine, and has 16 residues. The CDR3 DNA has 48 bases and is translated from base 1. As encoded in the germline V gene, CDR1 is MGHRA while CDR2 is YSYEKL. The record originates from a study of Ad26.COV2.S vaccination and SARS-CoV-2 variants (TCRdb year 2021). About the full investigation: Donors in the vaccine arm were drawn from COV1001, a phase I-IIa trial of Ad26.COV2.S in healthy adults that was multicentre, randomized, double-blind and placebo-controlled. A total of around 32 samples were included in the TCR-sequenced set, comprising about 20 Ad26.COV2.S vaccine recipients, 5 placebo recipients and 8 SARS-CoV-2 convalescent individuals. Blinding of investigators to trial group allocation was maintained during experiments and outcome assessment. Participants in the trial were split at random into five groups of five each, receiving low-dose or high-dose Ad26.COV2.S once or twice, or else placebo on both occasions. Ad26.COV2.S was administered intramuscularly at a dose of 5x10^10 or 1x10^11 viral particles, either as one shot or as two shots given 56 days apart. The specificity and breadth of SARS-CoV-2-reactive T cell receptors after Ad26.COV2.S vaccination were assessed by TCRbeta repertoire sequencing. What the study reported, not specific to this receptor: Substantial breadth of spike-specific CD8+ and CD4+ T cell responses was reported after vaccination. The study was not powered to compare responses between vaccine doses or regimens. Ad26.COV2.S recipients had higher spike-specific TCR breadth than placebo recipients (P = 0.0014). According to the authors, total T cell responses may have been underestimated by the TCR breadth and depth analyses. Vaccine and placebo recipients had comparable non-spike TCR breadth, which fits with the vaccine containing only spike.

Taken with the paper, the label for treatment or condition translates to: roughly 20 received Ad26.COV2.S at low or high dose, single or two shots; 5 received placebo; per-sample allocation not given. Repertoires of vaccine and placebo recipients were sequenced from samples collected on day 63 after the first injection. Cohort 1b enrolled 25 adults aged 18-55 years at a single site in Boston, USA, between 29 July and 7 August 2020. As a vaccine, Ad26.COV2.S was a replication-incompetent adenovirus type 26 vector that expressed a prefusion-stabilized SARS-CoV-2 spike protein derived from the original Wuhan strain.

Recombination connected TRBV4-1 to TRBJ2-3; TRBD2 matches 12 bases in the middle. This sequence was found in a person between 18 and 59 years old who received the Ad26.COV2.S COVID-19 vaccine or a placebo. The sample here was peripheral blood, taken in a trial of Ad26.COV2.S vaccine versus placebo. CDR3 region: CASSPGLAGNTDTQYF. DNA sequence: TGCGCCAGCAGCCCTGGACTAGCGGGGAACACAGATACGCAGTATTTT.